These T cell receptor beta chains were read from a single sample in a study of cytotoxic CD8 clonotypes in ibrutinib-treated CLL. This table comes from immunoSEQ multiplex PCR, and its TCRdb copy is limited to in-frame clones, with some not included. The sample records approximately 100,000 clones, approximately 58% being singletons. The specimen comprised PBMCs, sampled after 24 months of ibrutinib treatment. These TCRs come from a human donor with chronic lymphocytic leukemia. The CDR3 runs from the conserved cysteine through the conserved F or W. D genes are given only for firm matches. Size tells how often a clone was seen (once, few, many) or the class of an expanded clone, and some rows leave it out.

abundance,j_gene,d_gene,v_gene,CDR3nt,CDR3aa
.,TRBJ2-7,.,TRBV6-5,TGTGCCAGCACCAGGGGCTCCAATTCCTACGAGCAGTACTTC,CASTRGSNSYEQYF
.,TRBJ1-5,.,TRBV7-2,TGTGCCAGCAGCTTAGTCGGGGGGAATCAGCCCCAGCATTTT,CASSLVGGNQPQHF
few,TRBJ2-7,TRBD1,TRBV27,TGTGCCAGCACCTACCGCTCCGGACAGGGGGGCGACGAGCAGTACTTC,CASTYRSGQGGDEQYF
once,TRBJ2-2,.,TRBV7-2,TGTGCCAGCAGCTTAATAGGGGCCGGGGAGCTGTTTTTT,CASSLIGAGELFF
.,TRBJ2-1,TRBD2,TRBV5-1,TGCGCCAGCCAGGGACTAGCCCTCAATGAGCAGTTCTTC,CASQGLALNEQFF
.,TRBJ1-5,TRBD1,TRBV6-1,TGTGCCAGCAGTGGAGTCCCGGGACAGAGGTTACCCGGCAGCAATCAGCCCCAGCATTTT,CASSGVPGQRLPGSNQPQHF
few,TRBJ1-4,TRBD1,TRBV6-6,TGTGCCAGCAGACAGACAGGGGGTGGGGAAAAACTGTTTTTT,CASRQTGGGEKLFF
.,TRBJ1-5,.,TRBV30,TGTGCCTGGAGCGGGGGTAGCAACCAGCCCCAGCATTTT,CAWSGGSNQPQHF
few,TRBJ1-6,TRBD1,TRBV18,TGTGCCAGCTCACCGACAGGGTCACCCCTCCACTTT,CASSPTGSPLHF
.,TRBJ1-3,.,TRBV4-3,TGCGCCAGCAGCCAAGATTGGGGGGGCGCGGAGGGAAACACCATATATTTT,CASSQDWGGAEGNTIYF
.,TRBJ1-1,TRBD1,TRBV5-5,TGTGCCAGCAGCTTCAGGGGGATGAACACTGAAGCTTTCTTT,CASSFRGMNTEAFF
few,TRBJ2-3,TRBD2,TRBV9,TGTGCCAGCAGCGTATCGGCTAGCGGGAGGACAGATACGCAGTATTTT,CASSVSASGRTDTQYF
.,TRBJ2-7,TRBD1,TRBV28,TGTGCCAGCAGTTTGGGAGACAGGGGTTACGAGCAGTACTTC,CASSLGDRGYEQYF
.,TRBJ2-7,.,TRBV19,TGTGCCAGTAGTATGTCGGGGCTGGGCAGCTACGAGCAGTACTTC,CASSMSGLGSYEQYF
.,TRBJ2-1,.,TRBV18,TGTGCCAGCTCACCACCGACACAGAGGGGAGTTGAGCAGTTCTTC,CASSPPTQRGVEQFF
few,TRBJ1-2,.,TRBV5-1,TGCGCCAGCAGCTTGGAGGACGCATATGGCTACACCTTC,CASSLEDAYGYTF
few,TRBJ1-3,TRBD1,TRBV30,TGTGCCTGGGGACAGGTTGGAAACACCATATATTTT,CAWGQVGNTIYF
.,TRBJ2-1,TRBD1,TRBV10-3,TGTGCCATCAGTGAGTGGAGAGGGACAGGGGGTAATGAGCAGTTCTTC,CAISEWRGTGGNEQFF
.,TRBJ2-7,.,TRBV5-1,TGCGCCAGCAGCTTGGATCCGGGAACCTACGAGCAGTACTTC,CASSLDPGTYEQYF
.,TRBJ2-1,.,TRBV5-1,TGCGCCAGCAGCGTCCGGGGGGCAGACAATGAGCAGTTCTTC,CASSVRGADNEQFF
.,TRBJ2-1,.,TRBV11-3,TGTGCCAGCAGCTCAATCCGGGACCGTGGGGATGAGCAGTTCTTC,CASSSIRDRGDEQFF
.,TRBJ1-6,.,TRBV2,TGTGCTATGGGGGGGCAGGGTGGATCACCCCTCCACTTT,CAMGGQGGSPLHF
.,TRBJ2-7,.,TRBV6-5,TGTGCCAGCAGTTGGCAGGGGCCCTCCTACGAGCAGTACTTC,CASSWQGPSYEQYF
.,TRBJ2-7,TRBD1,TRBV2,TGTGCCAGCAGTGGGACAGGAAGTTCCTACGAGCAGTACTTC,CASSGTGSSYEQYF
few,TRBJ1-6,TRBD1,TRBV29-1,TGCAGCGTTGGGGGACAGGGAGGTTCACCCCTCCACTTT,CSVGGQGGSPLHF
.,TRBJ1-2,.,TRBV6-5,TGTGCCAGCAGTATGATACAGGGCCGAAGGTCCACCTTC,CASSMIQGRRSTF
.,TRBJ2-7,.,TRBV30,TGTGCCTGGAATTTCTTAGTCTCCTACGAGCAGTACTTC,CAWNFLVSYEQYF
.,TRBJ2-5,.,TRBV9,TGTGCCAGCAGCGTAGGGAGGGAGGCCCAGTACTTC,CASSVGREAQYF
once,TRBJ1-3,TRBD1,TRBV6-5,TGTGCCAGCAGGCCAGGGGGCTCGGCTGGAAACACCATATATTTT,CASRPGGSAGNTIYF
.,TRBJ1-5,.,TRBV30,TGTGCCTGGAGTCCCCAGGGCAATCAGCCCCAGCATTTT,CAWSPQGNQPQHF
.,TRBJ2-7,TRBD1,TRBV9,TGTGCCAGCAGCCTCGGACAGGGGATGGGAGTCTACGAGCAGTACTTC,CASSLGQGMGVYEQYF
.,TRBJ1-5,TRBD1,TRBV6-5,TGTGCCAGCAGTTACTCGACAGGGGTCGGTCAGCCCCAGCATTTT,CASSYSTGVGQPQHF